These 9 T cell receptor beta chains originate from one sample sequenced in a study of blood T cell repertoires in COVID-19. Method: immunoSEQ multiplex PCR; TCRdb's copy keeps in-frame clones and lacks some. This table has about 150,000 clones, roughly nine tenths appearing once. The sequencing input was peripheral blood. Receptor source: a woman aged 70-85 years with acute or convalescent COVID-19.

The chain uses TRBV6-4 and TRBJ2-1; perhaps TRBD2 as D (6 bases). The CDR3 totals 15 residues. V lost 0 bases and J lost 4, with 10 bases in between. The V gene's germline CDR1 is MRHNA and CDR2 SNTAGT. Here the CDR3 reads CASSDSTAGYNEQFF. Written as DNA, the CDR3 is TGTGCCAGCAGTGACTCGACTGCGGGGTACAATGAGCAGTTCTTC.

The chain couples TRBV5-6 to TRBJ1-2; TRBD1 might be the D (5 bases). This CDR3 is built from 13 residues. Germline V CDR1 and CDR2: SGHDT, YYEEEE. With 0 bases removed from V and 8 bases from J, the gap between germline ends came to 11 bases. CDR3 sequence reads: CASSLVGAGGYTF. CDR3 sequence (DNA): TGTGCCAGCAGCTTGGTTGGGGCAGGCGGCTACACCTTC.

The chain has TRBV28 and TRBJ2-4; TRBD1 aligns across 7 bases. CDR1 and CDR2 (germline): MDHEN, SYDVKM. V trimming: 5 bases; J trimming: 6 bases; junction bases outside the gene matches: 16. The CDR3 extends over 17 amino acids. The CDR3 sequence: CASSPYPGTDVSNIQYF. Written as DNA, the CDR3 is TGTGCCAGCAGTCCTTACCCGGGGACAGACGTCTCAAACATTCAGTACTTC. The whole variable domain, filled in from reference TRBV28 and TRBJ2-4, reads DVKVTQSSRYLVKRTGEKVFLECVQDMDHENMFWYRQDPGLGLRLIYFSYDVKMKEKGDIPEGYSVSREKKERFSLILESASTNQTSMYLCASSPYPGTDVSNIQYFGAGTRLSVL.

The chain recombines TRBV19 with TRBJ1-2; D is possibly TRBD1 (6 bases). V lost 7 bases and J lost 0, with 18 bases in between. Germline V CDR1 and CDR2: LNHDA, SQIVND (reference sequence). This CDR3 spans 16 amino acids. As DNA, the CDR3 is TGTGCCAGTACCAATCAGGGGACAAGATCTAACTATGGCTACACCTTC. This translates into CASTNQGTRSNYGYTF. Full variable domain (outside the CDR3, taken from reference TRBV19 and TRBJ1-2): DGGITQSPKYLFRKEGQNVTLSCEQNLNHDAMYWYRQDPGQGLRLIYYSQIVNDFQKGDIAEGYSVSREKKESFPLTVTSAQKNPTAFYLCASTNQGTRSNYGYTFGSGTRLTVV.

The V gene is TRBV7-2, the J gene TRBJ2-3; 7 bases line up with TRBD2. Germline V gene lookup returns CDR1 SGHTA and CDR2 FQGNSA. J gave up 9 bases and V 5 bases, and 14 bases lay outside the gene matches. The CDR3 extends over 15 amino acids. In DNA, the CDR3 is TGTGCCAGCAGCCCCCGAGGCGGGGCGGGGGAGACGCAGTATTTT. It yields the protein CASSPRGGAGETQYF. Variable domain in full (rest from reference TRBV7-2 and TRBJ2-3): GAGVSQSPSNKVTEKGKDVELRCDPISGHTALYWYRQSLGQGLEFLIYFQGNSAPDKSGLPSDRFSAERTGGSVSTLTIQRTQQEDSAVYLCASSPRGGAGETQYFGPGTRLTVL.

This sequence joins TRBV27 and TRBJ2-1, with D perhaps matching TRBD1 (7 bases). CDR1 is MNHEY and CDR2 is SMNVEV in the germline V gene (reference sequence). The CDR3 is 15 residues long. The V gene lost 5 bases and the J gene lost 0 bases, with 11 bases spanning the gap. The CDR3 DNA sequence: TGTGCCAGCAGTGCGGGACAGAGCTCCTACAATGAGCAGTTCTTC. Translation: CASSAGQSSYNEQFF.

This clone has a handful of counts. The rearrangement uses TRBV19 and TRBJ2-5; D not resolved. Germline-derived CDR1 and CDR2 are LNHDA and SQIVND (reference sequence). V gave up 2 bases and J gave up 4 bases, with 11 bases separating them. The CDR3 runs 14 residues. CDR3 nucleotide sequence: TGTGCCAGTAGTATACCTCCTACGGGAGAGACCCAGTACTTC. This gives the protein CASSIPPTGETQYF.

The chain carries TRBV5-1 and TRBJ2-1; possible D gene TRBD2, 6 bases. CDR1 and CDR2 (germline): SGHRS, YFSETQ. This CDR3 is built from 14 residues. Trimming pared 4 bases from V and 6 bases from J, leaving 14 bases between. CDR3 loop: CASSPGTSSNEQFF. CDR3 in DNA: TGCGCCAGCAGCCCCGGGACTTCAAGCAATGAGCAGTTCTTC.

The chain joins TRBV7-8 to TRBJ2-1, with TRBD2 matching 8 bases. Trimming cost V 3 bases and J 0 bases; bases outside gene matches: 1. The CDR3 totals 15 residues. Germline CDR1 is SGHVS and CDR2 is FQNEAQ. CDR3 coding DNA: TGTGCCAGCAGCTTTCGGGGGGGCTCCTACAATGAGCAGTTCTTC. This encodes CASSFRGGSYNEQFF. Combining the CDR3 with reference TRBV7-8 and TRBJ2-1 gives the whole variable domain GAGVSQSPRYKVAKRGQDVALRCDPISGHVSLFWYQQALGQGPEFLTYFQNEAQLDKSGLPSDRFFAERPEGSVSTLKIQRTQQEDSAVYLCASSFRGGSYNEQFFGPGTRLTVL.